The 10 T cell receptor beta chains given below trace back to one sample, sequenced in a study of response to subunit inactivated influenza vaccine. TCRdb reprocessed the RT-PCR reads with MiXCR, giving one entry per CDR3 protein. Among hundreds of thousands of distinct CDR3 sequences listed, about 14% were seen once. The specimen comprised PBMCs from blood, sampled less than 15 days before vaccination. Receptor source: a man aged 50 to 60 who received an inactivated influenza vaccine.

This clonotype has a handful of counts. The V and J genes are TRBV4-2 and TRBJ1-5; 8 bases are shared with TRBD1. Trimming at V came to 0 bases and at J to 1 base, leaving 8 bases not matched to a gene. Germline assignment: CDR1 LGHNA and CDR2 YNFKEQ. The CDR3 covers 18 residues. The CDR3 loop is CASSQDRGNRGSNQPQHF. The CDR3 nucleotides read TGTGCCAGCAGCCAAGATCGAGGTAACAGGGGGAGCAATCAGCCCCAGCATTTT.

This sequence joins TRBV7-9 and TRBJ2-7; D not resolved. CDR1 and CDR2 from the germline V gene are SEHNR and FQNEAQ (reference sequence). CDR3 size: 12 residues. V was trimmed by 2 bases and J by 4 bases, leaving 6 bases between them. CDR3 DNA sequence: TGTGCCAGCAGCTTAATACTTTACGAGCAGTACTTC. It encodes CASSLILYEQYF. Supplemented by reference TRBV7-9 and TRBJ2-7, the full variable domain reads DTGVSQNPRHKITKRGQNVTFRCDPISEHNRLYWYRQTLGQGPEFLTYFQNEAQLEKSRLLSDRFSAERPKGSFSTLEIQRTEQGDSAMYLCASSLILYEQYFGPGTRLTVT.

The chain is built from TRBV6-1 and TRBJ1-5, with TRBD1 identical over 7 bases. This CDR3 is 15 amino acids long. In germline, CDR1 is MNHNS, CDR2 SASEGT. Germline trimming cut 7 bases from V and 6 bases from J; bases unmatched to any gene: 12. The CDR3 sequence: CASTQTGRVGQPQHF. DNA for the CDR3: TGTGCCAGCACCCAGACAGGGAGAGTAGGTCAGCCCCAGCATTTT.

The genes are TRBV6-5 and TRBJ2-7, with TRBD1 identical over 8 bases. CDR3 length: 19 amino acids. Germline V gives CDR1 MNHEY, CDR2 SVGAGI. The J segment lost 0 bases and the V segment lost 2 bases, leaving 15 bases of the junction unmatched. The CDR3 region is CASSYSRVLSTGASYEQYF. CDR3 nucleotides: TGTGCCAGCAGTTACAGCAGAGTCCTCTCGACAGGGGCCTCCTACGAGCAGTACTTC.

V and J are TRBV7-2 and TRBJ2-1; 9 nucleotides agree with TRBD2. The CDR3 runs 16 residues. The J segment lost 5 bases and the V segment lost 1 base, leaving 6 bases of the junction unmatched. Germline-derived CDR1 and CDR2 are SGHTA and FQGNSA. The CDR3 sequence: CASSLGGRGGNNEQFF. In DNA, the CDR3 is TGTGCCAGCAGCTTAGGAGGGCGGGGGGGGAACAATGAGCAGTTCTTC.

This clonotype was seen more than once but under ten times. V and J are TRBV2 and TRBJ2-6; 7 bases are a match to TRBD1. With V trimmed by 3 bases and J by 0 bases, 2 bases remained unmatched. There are 16 residues in the CDR3. CDR1 and CDR2 from the germline V gene are SNHLY and FYNNEI. The CDR3 loop is CASSETGNSGANVLTF. In DNA, the CDR3 is TGTGCCAGCAGTGAGACAGGGAACTCTGGGGCCAACGTCCTGACTTTC.

This clonotype was counted at least ten times. The rearrangement joins TRBV2 to TRBJ1-2, with D perhaps TRBD1 (5 bases). Germline CDR1 reads SNHLY; CDR2 reads FYNNEI. V lost 4 bases, J lost 4 bases, and 7 bases lay in between. The CDR3 length is 12 residues. CDR3: CASSVGTYGYTF. As DNA, the CDR3 is TGTGCCAGCAGTGTTGGGACCTATGGCTACACCTTC.

The table lists this clonotype with a few counts. The genes are TRBV28 and TRBJ1-2; D uncertain. The CDR3 is 11 residues long. Deletions cut 5 bases from V and 8 bases from J, with 9 bases between. Per the germline V gene, CDR1 is MDHEN and CDR2 is SYDVKM. CDR3 protein: CASSMMGGYTF. The CDR3 nucleotides read TGTGCCAGCAGTATGATGGGGGGCTACACCTTC.

On this clonotype: This sequence may be a read error, since a much larger clone differs from it by one base. The chain employs TRBV28 and TRBJ2-1; 10 bases align to TRBD2. The CDR3 is 18 residues long. The germline V gene encodes CDR1 MDHEN and CDR2 SYDVKM. V shed 6 bases and J 2 bases; nucleotides not matched to a gene: 13. CDR3: CASSWGLARGITYNEQFF. Written as DNA, the CDR3 is TGTGCCAGCAGCTGGGGACTAGCGAGAGGGATAACCTACAATGAGCAGTTCTTC.

The chain couples TRBV7-9 to TRBJ2-1, with 9 positions matching TRBD2. The germline CDR1 and CDR2 sequences are SEHNR and FQNEAQ (reference sequence). V dropped 3 bases and J dropped 9; count of bases not matched to a gene: 9. The CDR3 extends over 15 amino acids. DNA for the CDR3: TGTGCCAGCAGCTTCTTGTTAGCGGGAGAGGGTGAGCAGTTCTTC. As protein: CASSFLLAGEGEQFF.